A selection of T cell receptor beta chains follows, all from one sample in a study of T cell repertoires in cytomegalovirus infection. Each CDR3 protein gets one entry after TCRdb re-called the reads with MiXCR. The data contain 350,000 to 400,000 distinct CDR3 sequences, nearly 35% of them singletons. The antigens for these receptors are not known. The input for sequencing was cultured PBMCs, taken from culture after CMV antigen stimulation. The receptor source for this set is a human donor in good health (CMV status not recorded). Some clones in this sample may be carry-over from other donors' samples. CDR3s include the opening cysteine and the closing phenylalanine or tryptophan. A D gene is named only where the DNA matches it firmly. Rows may omit the clone size; those that give it use once, few, many or a size class.

v_call,d_call,clone_size,j_call,cdr3_nt,cdr3_aa
TRBV12-3/TRBV12-4,NA,few,TRBJ1-1,TGTGCCAGCAGTTCCGTCGGGAGGGCTGAAGCTTTCTTT,CASSSVGRAEAFF
TRBV4-1,NA,few,TRBJ1-5,TGCGCCAGCAGCCCAGCCGGACAGACTAGCAATCAGCCCCAGCATTTT,CASSPAGQTSNQPQHF
TRBV12-3/TRBV12-4,NA,NA,TRBJ1-2,TGTGCCAGCACGTCCTATGGCTACACCTTC,CASTSYGYTF
TRBV4-3,TRBD1,few,TRBJ2-7,TGCGCCAGCAGCCAGGACAGGTGGAATGGCGAGCAGTACTTC,CASSQDRWNGEQYF
TRBV7-2,NA,few,TRBJ2-2,TGTGCCAGCAGCCCCCCTAGGGGGAGGGCCGGGGAGCTGTTTTTT,CASSPPRGRAGELFF
TRBV4-1,TRBD1,few,TRBJ2-3,TGCGCCAGCAGCGGGACAGGCCCTAACACAGATACGCAGTATTTT,CASSGTGPNTDTQYF
TRBV19,NA,NA,TRBJ2-7,TGTGCCAGTAGTATAGCCAGGGATTCCTACGAGCAGTACTTC,CASSIARDSYEQYF
TRBV28,TRBD2,NA,TRBJ2-2,TGTGCCAGCAGTCGCCATGGGGTAGCGGGAGATACCGGGGAGCTGTTTTTT,CASSRHGVAGDTGELFF
TRBV7-3,TRBD1,few,TRBJ2-5,TGTGCCAGCAGCTTAACCGGGACAGGGGTAGAGACCCAGTACTTC,CASSLTGTGVETQYF
TRBV11-2,NA,NA,TRBJ1-1,TGTGCCAGCAGCTTAGGGGGGGCAGGCAAAGCTTTCTTT,CASSLGGAGKAFF
TRBV19,NA,once,TRBJ1-2,TGTGCCACGAAGGGGTACGGCTACACCTTC,CATKGYGYTF